Below are 9 T cell receptor beta chains sequenced from a single sample in a study of T cells in women clearing cervical HPV infection. Profiled with immunoSEQ multiplex PCR; TCRdb holds only in-frame clones, not every one. The sample data list tens of thousands of clones. Sequenced material: blood buffy coat. These receptors all come from a woman between 18 and 75 years old with a cervical HPV16 infection that either progressed to CIN3+ or cleared (not recorded which).

To note about this clone: One end of the junction fails to match germline, which may point to a read error. The DNA ends 3 residues before the CDR3 does, and the rest of the CDR3 is filled in from the germline J gene. This chain uses TRBV4-2 with TRBJ2-1; D might be TRBD2 (5 bases). Germline CDR1 and CDR2: LGHNA and YNFKEQ. The CDR3 has 16 residues. The DNA read from the CDR3 is TGCGCCAGCAGCCCCCTAGGTCGGGGTCGAGACAATGAG. Amino acid sequence: CASSPLGRGRDNE. The CDR3 reads in full as CASSPLGRGRDNEQFF.

About this clone: The read ends 3 residues early relative to the CDR3; the germline J gene fills the gap. The rearrangement uses TRBV5-1 and TRBJ2-3, with TRBD1 matching over 7 bases. This CDR3 contains 14 residues. V was pared by 4 bases and J by 4 bases, with 6 bases of the junction left unmatched. Germline V gives CDR1 SGHRS, CDR2 YFSETQ. This CDR3 reads CASSVRGMADTQYF. The covered CDR3 bases are TGCGCCAGCAGCGTCAGGGGGATGGCAGATACG.

About this clone: Its ends do not fully match the called genes, so a read error is possible. The CDR3 sequence is CASSQETLAPFYEQYF. CDR3 DNA (partial): TGTGCCAGCAGTCAAGAGACACTAGCGCCCTTTTACGAG. The chain is built from TRBV14 and TRBJ2-7; TRBD2 matches at 7 bases. The read comes to an end 3 residues before the CDR3 does, leaving the germline J gene to fill in the end. This CDR3 contains 16 residues. Germline values: CDR1 SGHDN, CDR2 FVKESK.

To note about this clone: The read terminates 3 residues ahead of where the CDR3 ends, so the germline J gene completes it. The genes are TRBV20-1 and TRBJ2-5, with a weak D call TRBD2 (7 bases). This CDR3 comprises 14 residues. Germline lookup yields CDR1 DFQATT and CDR2 SNEGSKA (reference sequence). The V gene lost 5 bases and the J gene lost 4 bases, with 17 bases spanning the gap. Partial CDR3 DNA: TGCAGTGCTTCTACGGGGGGCGCGGGAGAGACC. Encoded protein: CSASTGGAGET. The entire CDR3 protein is CSASTGGAGETQYF.

As to this clone: Read sequence stops 3 residues before the CDR3 end, and the germline J gene provides the missing end. This chain connects TRBV19 to TRBJ1-2; D may be TRBD1 (6 bases). This CDR3 spans 16 amino acids. In germline, CDR1 is LNHDA, CDR2 SQIVND (reference sequence). The sequenced part of the CDR3 DNA is TGTGCCAGTAGTAACCTCAGGGGTAGGTCCAAAAACATC. This gives the protein CASSNLRGRSKNI. In full, the CDR3 reads CASSNLRGRSKNIYTF.

Regarding this clone: The missing CDR3 end, 3 residues past where the read stops, is filled in from the germline J gene. V is TRBV20-1 and J is TRBJ1-2, with D tentatively TRBD1 (6 bases). Germline CDR1 reads DFQATT; CDR2 reads SNEGSKA (reference sequence). CDR3 length: 17 amino acids. Trimming left V 0 bases short and J 4 bases short, with 21 bases between. The CDR3 loop reads CSARDLGGQKESYGYTF. CDR3 DNA, as far as it was read: TGCAGTGCTAGAGACCTGGGGGGGCAAAAGGAAAGCTATGGC.

Concerning this clone: The read ends 3 residues before the CDR3 terminus; that terminus is restored from the germline J gene. The chain links TRBV20-1 to TRBJ2-7; a weak D match, TRBD2 (6 bases). The CDR3 has 13 residues. The germline CDR1 and CDR2 sequences are DFQATT and SNEGSKA (reference sequence). Trimming pared 6 bases from V and 0 bases from J, leaving 12 bases between. CDR3 bases read: TGCAGTGCAAGGGACTTCTACTCCTACGAG. Translating gives CSARDFYSYE. In full, the CDR3 reads CSARDFYSYEQYF.

Remarks on this clone: The read comes to an end 3 residues before the CDR3 does, leaving the germline J gene to fill in the end. V gene TRBV6-4 combines with J gene TRBJ2-3; 8 bases align to TRBD1. The CDR3 consists of 14 residues. The germline CDR1 and CDR2 sequences are MRHNA and SNTAGT. The CDR3 spells CASTYTTGARPQYF. The part of the CDR3 DNA that was read is TGTGCCAGCACCTACACGACAGGGGCTCGGCCG.

Concerning this clone itself: The read falls 3 residues short of the CDR3 end, and the missing part is taken from the germline J gene. The J gene is TRBJ2-1, the V gene TRBV24-1, with D possibly matching TRBD1 (6 bases). Germline V CDR1 and CDR2: KGHDR, SFDVKD. This CDR3 spans 16 amino acids. V lost 2 bases and J lost 9, with 19 bases in between. CDR3 DNA (partial): TGTGCCACCAGTGATTCCGGGACAACGGTTCCAGGTGAG. Translated: CATSDSGTTVPGE. The whole CDR3 protein reads CATSDSGTTVPGEQFF.